This TCR beta chain was sequenced for a study of regulatory T cells in long-lasting Graves disease. Study-wide points: It was in persistent disease that TRBV28, TRBJ1-2 and TRBJ2-5 were favored.

The J segment lost 6 bases and the V segment lost 0 bases, leaving 5 bases of the junction unmatched. The germline gives CDR1 DFQATT, CDR2 SNEGSKA (reference sequence). There are 16 residues in the CDR3. Many counts were recorded for this clonotype. What it recognizes is unknown. Arm-PCR with iRepertoire HTBI primers amplified the CDR3 regions for these TCR beta libraries. A single record per CDR3 protein comes from TCRdb applying MiXCR to the multiplex PCR reads. The sample lists 580,000 or so distinct CDR3 sequences; about 16% were seen once. Specified time point: newly diagnosed GD, antithyroid drugs for less than 3 months. Preparation of the TCR library used RNA extracted from PBMCs. The same data also went into a second study, on T cells in Graves' hyperthyroidism and ophthalmopathy. This second report adds: The HTBI primer set served for first-round RT-PCR of the TCR CDR3.

V is TRBV20-1 and J is TRBJ2-1, with 13 bases lining up with TRBD2. The TCR sequence derives from a man younger than 35 with Graves disease. This material consisted of peripheral blood mononuclear cells (PBMCs), taken at new diagnosis, from a patient treated with antithyroid drugs. The CDR3 DNA follows: TGCAGTGCTAGAGACGGACTAGCGGGAGTCGGCAATGAGCAGTTCTTC. Translating gives CSARDGLAGVGNEQFF.